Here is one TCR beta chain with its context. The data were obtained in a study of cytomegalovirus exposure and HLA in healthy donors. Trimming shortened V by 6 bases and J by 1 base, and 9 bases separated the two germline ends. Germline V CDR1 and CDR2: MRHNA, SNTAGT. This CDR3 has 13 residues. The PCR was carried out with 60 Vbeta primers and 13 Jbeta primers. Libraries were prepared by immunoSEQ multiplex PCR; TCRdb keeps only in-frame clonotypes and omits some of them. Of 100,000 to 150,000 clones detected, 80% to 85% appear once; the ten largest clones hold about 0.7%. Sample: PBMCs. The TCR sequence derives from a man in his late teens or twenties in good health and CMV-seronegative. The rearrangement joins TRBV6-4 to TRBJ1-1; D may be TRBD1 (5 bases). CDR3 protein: CASSEQENTEAFF. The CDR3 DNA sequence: TGTGCCAGCAGCGAACAGGAGAACACTGAAGCTTTCTTT.